This entry lists 23 T cell receptor beta chains sequenced from one sample in a study of blood T cell repertoires in COVID-19. The repertoire was sequenced with immunoSEQ multiplex PCR; TCRdb's copy has only in-frame clones and lacks some. The top ten hold over 4.5% of the sample, which has 320,000 or so clones, 88% seen once. What was sequenced was PBMCs or T cells enriched from blood (not recorded which). The origin of the receptors is a man in his thirties or forties who had recovered from COVID-19.

The chain uses TRBV12-5 and TRBJ2-3; D might be TRBD2 (6 bases). CDR3 length: 16 residues. Germline CDR1 reads LGHNT; CDR2 reads FRNRAP. Trimming pared 0 bases from V and 2 bases from J, leaving 12 bases between. The CDR3 DNA reads TGTGCTAGTGGTTTGGTATTCGGGGGTATCACAGATACGCAGTATTTT. This encodes CASGLVFGGITDTQYF.

This clone came up a few times. V and J are TRBV7-2 and TRBJ1-1; D perhaps matches TRBD1 (5 bases). The CDR3 extends over 15 amino acids. The V end was cut by 6 bases, the J end by 5 bases, with 19 bases between. Germline CDR1 reads SGHTA; CDR2 reads FQGNSA. The CDR3 protein is CASRLWYGGETEAFF. For the CDR3, the DNA is TGTGCCAGCAGGTTATGGTACGGGGGTGAGACTGAAGCTTTCTTT.

The chain combines TRBV28 with TRBJ2-3; D perhaps matches TRBD1 (6 bases). V was clipped by 11 bases and J by 6 bases, with 15 bases between them. The CDR3 runs 12 residues. Looked up from germline, CDR1 is MDHEN and CDR2 is SYDVKM. The CDR3 bases are TGTGCCGGGGGACATAGTTGGGATACGCAGTATTTT. Protein sequence: CAGGHSWDTQYF.

The chain combines TRBV2 with TRBJ1-2; TRBD1 matches at 8 bases. The V gene's germline CDR1 is SNHLY and CDR2 FYNNEI. This CDR3 contains 15 residues. V dropped 7 bases and J dropped 5; count of bases not matched to a gene: 12. In DNA, the CDR3 is TGTGCCAGCAATAACTTGGACAGGGCCGCTTATGGCTACACCTTC. Translated: CASNNLDRAAYGYTF.

V is TRBV30 and J is TRBJ1-3; TRBD1 matches 8 bases. This CDR3 spans 15 amino acids. With V trimmed by 3 bases and J by 0 bases, 4 bases remained unmatched. CDR1 and CDR2 from the germline V gene are GTSNPN and SVGIG (reference sequence). CDR3 sequence reads: CAWSPGGLSGNTIYF. The CDR3 coding sequence is TGTGCCTGGAGCCCAGGGGGCCTCTCTGGAAACACCATATATTTT.

The chain is built from TRBV27 and TRBJ1-4; D is undetermined. Trimming cost V 6 bases and J 8 bases, with 13 bases left between them. This CDR3 region has 13 residues. Per germline, CDR1 MNHEY and CDR2 SMNVEV (reference sequence). The CDR3 here is CASRSSGEEKLFF. The CDR3 DNA is TGTGCCAGCAGGTCTAGTGGGGAGGAAAAACTGTTTTTT.

A single count supports this clone. Different DNA sequences within this sample yield the same CDR3. This chain joins TRBV19 and TRBJ2-2, with 13 bases identical to TRBD2. Germline V gene sequence: CDR1 LNHDA, CDR2 SQIVND (reference sequence). CDR3 size: 15 residues. With V trimmed by 4 bases and J by 5 bases, 1 base remained unmatched. The CDR3 nucleotides read TGTGCCAGTAGTACGGGACTAGCGGGGACCGGGGAGCTGTTTTTT. Translated: CASSTGLAGTGELFF.

The gene calls are TRBV13 and TRBJ1-1; a possible D gene is TRBD1 (5 bases). CDR1 and CDR2 from the germline V gene are PRHDT and FYEKMQ (reference sequence). Trimming removed 5 bases at V and 0 bases at J, with 7 bases between. The CDR3 runs 13 residues. The CDR3 reads CASSRGMNTEAFF. CDR3 sequence (DNA): TGTGCCAGCAGCCGGGGGATGAACACTGAAGCTTTCTTT.

This clone was found a few times. The V call is TRBV2, the J call TRBJ1-2, with D unresolved. Germline V gene data show CDR1 as SNHLY and CDR2 as FYNNEI. CDR3 length equals 14 residues. V was pared by 6 bases and J by 2 bases, with 13 bases between. This chain's CDR3 is CASSSSGVNYGYTF. CDR3 nucleotides: TGTGCCAGCAGCAGTAGCGGGGTGAACTATGGCTACACCTTC.

In its sample, this clone was seen once. The junction shows a germline mismatch at one end, possibly a read error. The chain carries TRBV28 and TRBJ2-7; TRBD1 matches 9 bases. Germline V gives CDR1 MDHEN, CDR2 SYDVKM. This CDR3 has 13 residues. This CDR3 is CASQGGDRASRGF. The CDR3 coding sequence is TGTGCCAGTCAGGGGGGGGACAGGGCATCGCGCGGCTTC.

This clone was seen once. V is TRBV27 and J is TRBJ2-3; 10 positions match TRBD1. The CDR3 is made up of 15 amino acids. The V gene's germline CDR1 is MNHEY and CDR2 SMNVEV (reference sequence). The junction had 4 bases not matched to a gene; V was cut back by 6 bases and J by 1 base. This chain's CDR3 is CASSFGTGGTDTQYF. CDR3 sequence (DNA): TGTGCCAGCAGCTTCGGGACAGGGGGCACAGATACGCAGTATTTT.

As regards this clone: The sample contains more than one DNA sequence encoding this CDR3. V is TRBV6-5 and J is TRBJ1-4; 7 nucleotides line up with TRBD1. CDR3 length: 15 residues. Germline assignment: CDR1 MNHEY and CDR2 SVGAGI. With V trimmed by 0 bases and J by 8 bases, 6 bases remained unmatched. The CDR3 spells CASSYSGGLGEKLFF. The CDR3, as DNA: TGTGCCAGCAGTTACTCAGGGGGCCTTGGAGAAAAACTGTTTTTT.

The chain carries TRBV24-1 and TRBJ2-7, with TRBD1 as a possible D gene (5 bases). V lost 9 bases to trimming and J lost 2 bases, with 28 bases between them. This CDR3 has 18 amino acids. Germline V lookup: CDR1 KGHDR, CDR2 SFDVKD. CDR3 DNA: TGTGCCACCTCCGTTTGGGGTAAGGGGCCCCATTACCCCTACGAGCAGTACTTC. Translation gives CATSVWGKGPHYPYEQYF.

J is TRBJ2-7 and V is TRBV5-1; 7 bases are a match to TRBD1. The CDR3 sequence is 18 residues long. CDR1 and CDR2 from the germline V gene are SGHRS and YFSETQ. The ends lost 0 bases at V and 1 base at J; junction bases unmatched: 13. The chain's CDR3 is CASSLGGRTGIKSYEQYF. In nucleotides, the CDR3 is TGCGCCAGCAGCTTGGGAGGCAGGACAGGAATAAAATCCTACGAGCAGTACTTC.

This clone is a singleton in its sample. The chain carries TRBV7-9 and TRBJ2-7, with TRBD1 matching over 9 bases. Trimming cost V 5 bases and J 5 bases; bases outside gene matches: 13. From germline, CDR1 is SEHNR and CDR2 FQNEAQ (reference sequence). This CDR3 contains 16 residues. Here the CDR3 DNA reads TGTGCCAGCAGCCCACCCGGGACAGGGATAAACCACGAGCAGTACTTC. It specifies CASSPPGTGINHEQYF.

Concerning this clone: At one end the junction does not follow the germline gene, possibly because of a read error. This sequence joins TRBV5-1 and TRBJ1-6; D ambiguous. CDR1 is SGHRS and CDR2 is YFSETQ in the germline V gene. The CDR3 is made up of 15 amino acids. This CDR3 reads CASTLGAETNSPFHF. CDR3 bases: TGCGCCAGCACCCTTGGCGCGGAAACCAATTCACCCTTCCACTTT. The complete variable domain, with remaining parts taken from reference TRBV5-1 and TRBJ1-6, reads KAGVTQTPRYLIKTRGQQVTLSCSPISGHRSVSWYQQTPGQGLQFLFEYFSETQRNKGNFPGRFSGRQFSNSRSEMNVSTLELGDSALYLCASTLGAETNSPFHFGNGTRLTVT.

The CDR3 region has the DNA TGTGCCAGCAGTTACTTCGGACAGGGGAGGGGCACTGAAGCTTTCTTT. It translates to CASSYFGQGRGTEAFF. This chain connects TRBV6-5 to TRBJ1-1; TRBD1 matches at 9 bases. CDR3 length equals 16 residues. With V trimmed by 1 base and J by 4 bases, 7 bases remained unmatched. Germline V lookup: CDR1 MNHEY, CDR2 SVGAGI.

This clone was observed a few times. The CDR3 sequence: CSASGTGVVNYGYTF. The CDR3, as DNA: TGCAGTGCTAGTGGGACAGGGGTAGTCAACTATGGCTACACCTTC. The V call is TRBV20-1, the J call TRBJ1-2; 10 nucleotides agree with TRBD1. Germline trimming cut 3 bases from V and 2 bases from J; bases unmatched to any gene: 6. CDR1 and CDR2 (germline): DFQATT, SNEGSKA (reference sequence). This CDR3 is built from 15 residues.

The CDR3 DNA sequence: TGTGCCAGCTCACGGCCAGGAGGGGATACGCAGTATTTT. Residues: CASSRPGGDTQYF. The rearrangement joins TRBV18 to TRBJ2-3; a weak D match, TRBD2 (6 bases). In germline, CDR1 is KGHSH, CDR2 LQKENI. The CDR3 is 13 amino acids. V was trimmed by 4 bases and J by 6 bases, leaving 11 bases between them.

CDR3 protein: CAITSSQRGGNYGYTF. The CDR3 DNA follows: TGTGCCATCACTTCTTCCCAAAGGGGAGGGAACTATGGCTACACCTTC. The V gene is TRBV10-3, the J gene TRBJ1-2, with D possibly TRBD1 on 5 matching bases. Germline CDR1 ENHRY, CDR2 SYGVKD. The CDR3 has 16 amino acids. Trimming pared 7 bases from V and 2 bases from J, leaving 20 bases between.

This clone has just a few counts. The chain joins TRBV30 to TRBJ1-2, with a weak D call TRBD1 (5 bases). V lost 1 base and J lost 8, with 14 bases in between. CDR1 and CDR2 from the germline V gene are GTSNPN and SVGIG (reference sequence). The CDR3 spans 13 residues. The CDR3 region is CAWSGTRVGGYTF. The CDR3 DNA is TGTGCCTGGAGTGGAACCAGGGTTGGCGGCTACACCTTC.

The chain combines TRBV2 with TRBJ2-1; 13 positions match TRBD2. Germline CDR1 and CDR2: SNHLY and FYNNEI. This CDR3 contains 15 residues. V shed 3 bases and J 9 bases; nucleotides not matched to a gene: 5. CDR3 bases: TGTGCCAGCAGTGACGGACTAGCGGGGGTTGGTGAGCAGTTCTTC. Amino acids: CASSDGLAGVGEQFF.

V gene TRBV28 combines with J gene TRBJ1-2; weak D call: TRBD1 (6 bases). This CDR3 is built from 15 residues. Germline lookup yields CDR1 MDHEN and CDR2 SYDVKM. Deletions cut 5 bases from V and 3 bases from J, with 16 bases between. DNA of the CDR3: TGTGCCAGCAGTACACTCGGGGGGGCCTACTATGGCTACACCTTC. It is translated as CASSTLGGAYYGYTF.